This T cell receptor (beta chain) is drawn from a study of PD-L1 blockade in urothelial cancer. This clone has a single count. V gave up 6 bases and J gave up 4 bases, with 12 bases separating them. CDR1 and CDR2 from the germline V gene are MDHEN and SYDVKM. The CDR3 is made up of 13 amino acids. Using immunoSEQ multiplex PCR, the repertoire was profiled, and TCRdb retains in-frame clones only, with some absent. The data show approximately 37,000 clones, 65% to 85% seen once. Sequencing was performed on PBMCs, taken around atezolizumab (anti-PD-L1) treatment. The genes are TRBV28 and TRBJ1-1; weak D call: TRBD1 (5 bases). This sequence was found in a man aged 60 to 75 with urothelial cancer. CDR3 in DNA: TGTGCCAGCAGGGGCGCCCAGGGCACTGAAGCTTTCTTT. Translating gives CASRGAQGTEAFF.